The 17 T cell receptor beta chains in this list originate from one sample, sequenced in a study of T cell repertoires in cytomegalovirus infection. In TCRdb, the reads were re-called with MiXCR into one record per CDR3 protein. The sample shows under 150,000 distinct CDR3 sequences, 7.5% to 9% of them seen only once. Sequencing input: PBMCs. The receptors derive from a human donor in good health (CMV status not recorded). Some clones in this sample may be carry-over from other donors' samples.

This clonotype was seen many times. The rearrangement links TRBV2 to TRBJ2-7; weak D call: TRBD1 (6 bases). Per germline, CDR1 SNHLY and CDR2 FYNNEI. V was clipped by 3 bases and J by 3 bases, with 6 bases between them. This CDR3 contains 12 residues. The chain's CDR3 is CASSEGHYEQYF. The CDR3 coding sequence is TGTGCCAGCAGTGAGGGACACTACGAGCAGTACTTC.

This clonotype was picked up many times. CDR3 in amino acids: CASSLGGQFYEQYF. The DNA of the CDR3 is TGTGCCAGCAGCTTAGGGGGACAGTTCTACGAGCAGTACTTC. The chain uses TRBV7-6 and TRBJ2-7; 7 nucleotides line up with TRBD1. Germline CDR1 and CDR2: SGHVS and FNYEAQ. V trimming: 1 base; J trimming: 3 bases; junction bases outside the gene matches: 3. This CDR3 contains 14 residues.

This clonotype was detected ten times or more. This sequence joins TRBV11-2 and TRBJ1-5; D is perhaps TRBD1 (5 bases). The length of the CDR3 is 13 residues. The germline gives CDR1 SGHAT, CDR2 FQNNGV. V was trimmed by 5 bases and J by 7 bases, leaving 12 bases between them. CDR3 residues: CASSQTVDQPQHF. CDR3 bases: TGTGCCAGCAGCCAGACAGTTGACCAGCCCCAGCATTTT.

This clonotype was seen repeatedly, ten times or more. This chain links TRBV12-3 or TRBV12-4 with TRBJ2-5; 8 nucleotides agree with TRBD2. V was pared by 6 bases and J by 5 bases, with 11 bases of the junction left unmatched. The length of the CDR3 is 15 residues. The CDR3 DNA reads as TGTGCCAGCAGGTCCGGGACTAGGAATTCGGAGACCCAGTACTTC. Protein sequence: CASRSGTRNSETQYF.

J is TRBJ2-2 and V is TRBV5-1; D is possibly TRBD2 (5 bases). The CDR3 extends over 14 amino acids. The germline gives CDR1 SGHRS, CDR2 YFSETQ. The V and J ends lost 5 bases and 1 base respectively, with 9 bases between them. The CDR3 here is CASSSGRNTGELFF. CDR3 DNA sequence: TGCGCCAGCAGTTCGGGAAGGAACACCGGGGAGCTGTTTTTT.

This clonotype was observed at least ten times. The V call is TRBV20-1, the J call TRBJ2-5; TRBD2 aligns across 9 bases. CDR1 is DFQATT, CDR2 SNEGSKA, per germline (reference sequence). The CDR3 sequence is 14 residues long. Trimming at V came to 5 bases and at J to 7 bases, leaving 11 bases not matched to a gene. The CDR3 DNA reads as TGCAGTGCTTCCGGACTAGCGCCCTTTGGGACCCAGTACTTC. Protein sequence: CSASGLAPFGTQYF.

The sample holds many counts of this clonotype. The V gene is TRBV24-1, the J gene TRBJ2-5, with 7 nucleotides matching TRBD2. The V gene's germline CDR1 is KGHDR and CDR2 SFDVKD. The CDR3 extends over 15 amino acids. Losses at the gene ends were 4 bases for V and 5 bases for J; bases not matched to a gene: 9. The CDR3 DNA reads TGTGCCACCAGTGAAAAGCGGGGCAGCTTTGAGACCCAGTACTTC. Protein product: CATSEKRGSFETQYF.

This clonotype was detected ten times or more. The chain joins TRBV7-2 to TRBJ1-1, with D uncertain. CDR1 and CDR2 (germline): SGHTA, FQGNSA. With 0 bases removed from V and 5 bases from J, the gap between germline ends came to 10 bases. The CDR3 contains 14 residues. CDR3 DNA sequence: TGTGCCAGCAGCTTAGCGTTTTCGACAACTGAAGCTTTCTTT. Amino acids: CASSLAFSTTEAFF.

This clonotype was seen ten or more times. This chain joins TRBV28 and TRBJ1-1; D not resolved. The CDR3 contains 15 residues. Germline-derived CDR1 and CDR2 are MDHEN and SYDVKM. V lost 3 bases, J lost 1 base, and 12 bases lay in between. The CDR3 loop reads CASSLGGIQNTEAFF. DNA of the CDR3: TGTGCCAGCAGTTTGGGAGGGATACAGAACACTGAAGCTTTCTTT. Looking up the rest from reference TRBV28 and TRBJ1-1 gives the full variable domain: DVKVTQSSRYLVKRTGEKVFLECVQDMDHENMFWYRQDPGLGLRLIYFSYDVKMKEKGDIPEGYSVSREKKERFSLILESASTNQTSMYLCASSLGGIQNTEAFFGQGTRLTVV.

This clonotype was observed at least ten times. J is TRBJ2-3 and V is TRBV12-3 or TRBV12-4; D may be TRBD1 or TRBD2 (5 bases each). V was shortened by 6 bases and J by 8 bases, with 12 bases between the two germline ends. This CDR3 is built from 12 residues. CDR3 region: CASSHGAGTQYF. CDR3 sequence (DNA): TGTGCCAGCAGCCACGGGGCTGGTACGCAGTATTTT.

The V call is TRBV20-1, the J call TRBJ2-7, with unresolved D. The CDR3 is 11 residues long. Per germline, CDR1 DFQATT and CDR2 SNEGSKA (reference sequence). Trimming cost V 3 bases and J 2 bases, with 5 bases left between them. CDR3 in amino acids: CSARDAYEQYF. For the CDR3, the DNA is TGCAGTGCTAGGGACGCCTACGAGCAGTACTTC.

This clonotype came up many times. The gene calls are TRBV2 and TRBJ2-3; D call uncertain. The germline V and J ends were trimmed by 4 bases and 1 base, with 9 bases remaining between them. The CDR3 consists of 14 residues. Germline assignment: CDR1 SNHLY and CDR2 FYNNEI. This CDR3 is CASSGVSGTDTQYF. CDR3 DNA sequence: TGTGCCAGCAGTGGGGTAAGCGGCACAGATACGCAGTATTTT.

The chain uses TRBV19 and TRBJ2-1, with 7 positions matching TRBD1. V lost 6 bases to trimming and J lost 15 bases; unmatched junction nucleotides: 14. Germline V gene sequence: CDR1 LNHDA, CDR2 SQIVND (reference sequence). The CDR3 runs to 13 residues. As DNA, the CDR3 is TGTGCCAGTAGCCTTCTGGGGGACAGTAACCTGTTCTTC. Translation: CASSLLGDSNLFF.

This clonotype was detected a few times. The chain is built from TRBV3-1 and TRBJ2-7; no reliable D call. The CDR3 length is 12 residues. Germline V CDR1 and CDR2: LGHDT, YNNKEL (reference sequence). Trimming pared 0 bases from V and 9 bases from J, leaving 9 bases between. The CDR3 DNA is TGTGCCAGCAGCCAAGATGATAGGAGGCAGTACTTC. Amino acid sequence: CASSQDDRRQYF.

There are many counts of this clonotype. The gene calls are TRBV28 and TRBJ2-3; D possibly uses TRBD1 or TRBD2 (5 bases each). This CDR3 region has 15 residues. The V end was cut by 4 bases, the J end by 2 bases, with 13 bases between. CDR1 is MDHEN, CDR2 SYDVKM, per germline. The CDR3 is CASSSVRGYTDTQYF. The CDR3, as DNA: TGTGCCAGCAGTTCGGTGAGGGGATACACAGATACGCAGTATTTT.

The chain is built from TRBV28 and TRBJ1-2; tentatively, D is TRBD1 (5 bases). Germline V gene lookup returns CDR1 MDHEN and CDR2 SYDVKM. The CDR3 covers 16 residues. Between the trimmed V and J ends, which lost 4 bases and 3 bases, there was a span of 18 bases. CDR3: CASSSPQQGFYYGYTF. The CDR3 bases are TGTGCCAGCAGTTCCCCCCAGCAGGGTTTCTACTATGGCTACACCTTC.

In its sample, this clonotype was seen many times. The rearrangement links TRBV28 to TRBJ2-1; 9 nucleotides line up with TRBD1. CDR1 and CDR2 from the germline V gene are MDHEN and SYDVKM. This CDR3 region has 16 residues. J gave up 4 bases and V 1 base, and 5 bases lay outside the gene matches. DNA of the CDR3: TGTGCCAGCAGTTTATTCCGGGACAGGGCTTACAATGAGCAGTTCTTC. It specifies CASSLFRDRAYNEQFF.